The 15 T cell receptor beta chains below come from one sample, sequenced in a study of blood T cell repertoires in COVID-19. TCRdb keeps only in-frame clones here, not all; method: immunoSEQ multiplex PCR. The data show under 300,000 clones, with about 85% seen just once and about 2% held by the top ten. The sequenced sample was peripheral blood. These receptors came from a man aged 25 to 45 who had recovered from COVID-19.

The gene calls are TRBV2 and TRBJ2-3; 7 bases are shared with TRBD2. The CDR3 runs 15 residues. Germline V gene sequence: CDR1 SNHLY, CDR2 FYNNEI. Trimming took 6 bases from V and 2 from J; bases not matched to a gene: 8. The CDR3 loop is CASRISGENTDTQYF. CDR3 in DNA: TGTGCCAGCAGGATCAGCGGGGAAAACACAGATACGCAGTATTTT.

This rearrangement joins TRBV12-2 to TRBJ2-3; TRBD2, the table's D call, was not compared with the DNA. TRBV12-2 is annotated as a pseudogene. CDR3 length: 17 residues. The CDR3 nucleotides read TGTGCAAGTCGCTTAACTAGCTACGTGGACAGCACAGATACGCAGTATTTT. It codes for CASRLTSYVDSTDTQYF.

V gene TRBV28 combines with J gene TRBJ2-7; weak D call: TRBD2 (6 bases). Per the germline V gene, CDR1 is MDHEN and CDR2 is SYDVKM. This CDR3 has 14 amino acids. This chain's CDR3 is CASRSPGVVGEQYV. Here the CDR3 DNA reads TGTGCCAGCAGGTCCCCGGGAGTCGTCGGGGAGCAGTATGTC.

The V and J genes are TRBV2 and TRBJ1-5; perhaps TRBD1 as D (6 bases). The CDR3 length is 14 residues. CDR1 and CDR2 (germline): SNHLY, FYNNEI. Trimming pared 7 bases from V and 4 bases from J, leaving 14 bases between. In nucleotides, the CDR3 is TGTGCCAGCAAGGGGGGGAGTGGAAATCAGCCCCAGCATTTT. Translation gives CASKGGSGNQPQHF. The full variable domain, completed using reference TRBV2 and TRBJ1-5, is EPEVTQTPSHQVTQMGQEVILRCVPISNHLYFYWYRQILGQKVEFLVSFYNNEISEKSEIFDDQFSVERPDGSNFTLKIRSTKLEDSAMYFCASKGGSGNQPQHFGDGTRLSIL.

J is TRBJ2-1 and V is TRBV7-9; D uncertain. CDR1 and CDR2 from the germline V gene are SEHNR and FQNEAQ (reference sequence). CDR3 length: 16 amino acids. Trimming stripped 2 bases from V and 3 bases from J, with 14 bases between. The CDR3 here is CASSLYSSVSYNEQFF. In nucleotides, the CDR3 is TGTGCCAGCAGCTTATATTCAAGCGTCAGCTACAATGAGCAGTTCTTC.

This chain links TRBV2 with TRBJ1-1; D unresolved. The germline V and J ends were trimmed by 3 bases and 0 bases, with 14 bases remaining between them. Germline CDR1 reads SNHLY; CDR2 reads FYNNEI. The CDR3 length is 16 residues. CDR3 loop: CASSEFEGIMNTEAFF. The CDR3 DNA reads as TGTGCCAGCAGTGAGTTTGAGGGAATCATGAACACTGAAGCTTTCTTT.

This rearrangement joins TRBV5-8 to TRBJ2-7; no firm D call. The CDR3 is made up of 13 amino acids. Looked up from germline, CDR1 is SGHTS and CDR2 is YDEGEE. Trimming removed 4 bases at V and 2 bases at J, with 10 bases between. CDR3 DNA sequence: TGTGCCAGCAGCCACGCACAGACCTACGAGCAGTACGTC. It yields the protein CASSHAQTYEQYV.

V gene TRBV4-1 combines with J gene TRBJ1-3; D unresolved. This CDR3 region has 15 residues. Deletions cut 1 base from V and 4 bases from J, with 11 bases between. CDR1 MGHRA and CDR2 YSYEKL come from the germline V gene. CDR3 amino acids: CASSQVGPRGNTIYF. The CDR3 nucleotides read TGCGCCAGCAGCCAAGTAGGCCCGAGGGGAAACACCATATATTTT.

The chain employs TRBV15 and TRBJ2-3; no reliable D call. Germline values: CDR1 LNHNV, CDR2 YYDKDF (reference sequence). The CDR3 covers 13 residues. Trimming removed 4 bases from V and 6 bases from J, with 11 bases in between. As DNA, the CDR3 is TGTGCCACCAGCAAGCCTAGTAGTGATACGCAGTATTTT. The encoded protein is CATSKPSSDTQYF.

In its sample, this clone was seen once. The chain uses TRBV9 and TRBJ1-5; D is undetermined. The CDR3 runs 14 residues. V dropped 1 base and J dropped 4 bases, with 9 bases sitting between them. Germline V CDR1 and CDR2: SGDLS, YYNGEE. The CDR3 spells CASSVRQENQPQHF. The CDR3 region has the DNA TGTGCCAGCAGCGTACGGCAGGAAAATCAGCCCCAGCATTTT.

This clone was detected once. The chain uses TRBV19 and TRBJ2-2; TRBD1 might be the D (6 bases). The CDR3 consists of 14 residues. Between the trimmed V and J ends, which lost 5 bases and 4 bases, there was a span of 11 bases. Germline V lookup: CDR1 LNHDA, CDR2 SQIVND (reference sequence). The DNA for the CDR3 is TGTGCCAGTAGTGTCCAACAGGGCACCGGGGAGCTGTTTTTT. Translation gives CASSVQQGTGELFF.

The CDR3 sequence is CAGGFQETQYF. CDR3 sequence (DNA): TGTGCCGGCGGATTCCAAGAGACCCAGTACTTC. The chain combines TRBV2 with TRBJ2-5, with no clear D. The length of the CDR3 is 11 residues. Trimming shortened V by 11 bases and J by 1 base, and 8 bases separated the two germline ends. Germline V CDR1 and CDR2: SNHLY, FYNNEI.

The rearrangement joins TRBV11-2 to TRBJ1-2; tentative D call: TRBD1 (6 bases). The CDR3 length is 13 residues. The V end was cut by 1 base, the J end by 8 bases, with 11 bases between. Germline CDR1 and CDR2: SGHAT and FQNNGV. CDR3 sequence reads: CASSLGRGRGYTF. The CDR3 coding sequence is TGTGCCAGCAGCTTAGGCAGGGGAAGAGGCTACACCTTC.

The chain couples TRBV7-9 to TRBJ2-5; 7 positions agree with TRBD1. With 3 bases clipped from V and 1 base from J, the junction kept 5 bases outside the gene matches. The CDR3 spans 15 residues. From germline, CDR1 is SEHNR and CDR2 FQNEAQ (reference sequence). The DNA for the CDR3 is TGTGCCAGCAGCTTTCAACAGGGGCTCCAAGAGACCCAGTACTTC. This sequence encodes CASSFQQGLQETQYF.

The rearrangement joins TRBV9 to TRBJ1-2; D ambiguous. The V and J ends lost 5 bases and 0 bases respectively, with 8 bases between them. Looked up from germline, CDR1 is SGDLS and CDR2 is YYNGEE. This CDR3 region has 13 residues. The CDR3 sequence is CASSPSANYGYTF. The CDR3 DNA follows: TGTGCCAGCAGTCCATCAGCTAACTATGGCTACACCTTC. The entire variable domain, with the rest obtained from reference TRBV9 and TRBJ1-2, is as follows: DSGVTQTPKHLITATGQRVTLRCSPRSGDLSVYWYQQSLDQGLQFLIQYYNGEERAKGNILERFSAQQFPDLHSELNLSSLELGDSALYFCASSPSANYGYTFGSGTRLTVV.